These 23 T cell receptor beta chains came from one sample sequenced in a study of cytomegalovirus exposure and HLA in healthy donors. 60 Vbeta and 13 Jbeta primers were used in PCR. The table came from immunoSEQ multiplex PCR; TCRdb's copy has only in-frame clones and leaves some out. The sample shows approximately 97,000 clones, 81% of them seen only once. Sequenced sample: PBMCs. The receptor set was obtained from a man in his forties or fifties in good health and CMV-seropositive.

The chain joins TRBV4-2 to TRBJ2-5; D uncertain. The germline V and J ends were trimmed by 4 bases and 5 bases, with 8 bases remaining between them. The CDR3 runs 12 residues. Germline values: CDR1 LGHNA, CDR2 YNFKEQ. CDR3 DNA sequence: TGTGCCAGCAGCCGAACGGGTGAGACCCAGTACTTC. Protein: CASSRTGETQYF.

The chain combines TRBV28 with TRBJ2-6; D gene ambiguous. CDR1 is MDHEN, CDR2 SYDVKM, per germline. Trimming took off 6 bases at V and 0 bases at J, with 9 bases between the two ends. The CDR3 is 15 residues long. The CDR3 is CASSPYGSGANVLTF. CDR3 in DNA: TGTGCCAGCAGCCCCTACGGCTCTGGGGCCAACGTCCTGACTTTC.

A single count supports this clone. One end of the junction varies from germline; a read error may be responsible. CDR3 in DNA: TGTTCCAGCACCAGGGACAGCACCGAGCAGTACTTC. It specifies CSSTRDSTEQYF. This chain links TRBV7-9 with TRBJ2-7; TRBD1 agrees at 7 bases. Germline V gene sequence: CDR1 SEHNR, CDR2 FQNEAQ (reference sequence). The CDR3 is made up of 12 amino acids.

The chain employs TRBV7-9 and TRBJ1-1; D possibly corresponds to TRBD1 (5 bases). Germline-derived CDR1 and CDR2 are SEHNR and FQNEAQ (reference sequence). This CDR3 contains 14 residues. Trimming stripped 5 bases from V and 4 bases from J, with 14 bases between. The CDR3 DNA follows: TGTGCCAGCAGCACTGTGGGGCAGGGCACTGAAGCTTTCTTT. It translates to CASSTVGQGTEAFF.

The chain links TRBV7-8 to TRBJ2-3; the D gene is possibly TRBD2 (5 bases). Germline V CDR1 and CDR2: SGHVS, FQNEAQ. Trimming cost V 4 bases and J 4 bases, with 12 bases left between them. The CDR3 extends over 14 amino acids. CDR3 sequence reads: CASSSPRAADTQYF. DNA of the CDR3: TGTGCCAGCAGCTCCCCGCGGGCTGCAGATACGCAGTATTTT. Combining the CDR3 with reference TRBV7-8 and TRBJ2-3 gives the whole variable domain GAGVSQSPRYKVAKRGQDVALRCDPISGHVSLFWYQQALGQGPEFLTYFQNEAQLDKSGLPSDRFFAERPEGSVSTLKIQRTQQEDSAVYLCASSSPRAADTQYFGPGTRLTVL.

The V call is TRBV6-5, the J call TRBJ2-7; D gene uncertain. Germline V gene lookup returns CDR1 MNHEY and CDR2 SVGAGI. This CDR3 comprises 15 residues. Trimming left V 5 bases short and J 6 bases short, with 20 bases between. CDR3 in DNA: TGTGCCAGCAGTCAACAACCCACTATCGCCGGCGAGCAGTACTTC. Its protein product is CASSQQPTIAGEQYF.

The chain couples TRBV27 to TRBJ2-5; 8 bases agree with TRBD1. Germline trimming cut 6 bases from V and 4 bases from J; bases unmatched to any gene: 10. Germline lookup yields CDR1 MNHEY and CDR2 SMNVEV (reference sequence). CDR3 length equals 15 residues. The CDR3 coding sequence is TGTGCCAGCAGCCAGCAGGGGGCAGGAGGAGAGACCCAGTACTTC. Translating it yields CASSQQGAGGETQYF.

There are a few counts of this clone. The J gene is TRBJ1-2, the V gene TRBV6-5; D call uncertain. The CDR3 loop spans 13 amino acids. Trimming took off 0 bases at V and 6 bases at J, with 8 bases between the two ends. CDR1 MNHEY and CDR2 SVGAGI come from the germline V gene. CDR3 region: CASSYSGADGYTF. CDR3 bases: TGTGCCAGCAGTTACTCGGGCGCAGATGGCTACACCTTC.

V usage is TRBV28 and J usage is TRBJ2-5, with D possibly TRBD1 on 6 matching bases. V was pared by 6 bases and J by 3 bases, with 14 bases between. The CDR3 has 14 amino acids. Germline CDR1 is MDHEN and CDR2 is SYDVKM. As DNA, the CDR3 is TGTGCCAGCAGCCCCATTACAGGGAAAGAGACCCAGTACTTC. This translates into CASSPITGKETQYF.

The chain employs TRBV28 and TRBJ2-7; no definite D call. The CDR3 is 12 amino acids. Trimming took 7 bases from V and 6 from J, leaving 13 bases between them. Per the germline V gene, CDR1 is MDHEN and CDR2 is SYDVKM. CDR3 in amino acids: CASTVTLPEQYF. The CDR3 DNA follows: TGTGCCAGCACGGTCACTCTCCCCGAGCAGTACTTC. The full variable domain, completed using reference TRBV28 and TRBJ2-7, is DVKVTQSSRYLVKRTGEKVFLECVQDMDHENMFWYRQDPGLGLRLIYFSYDVKMKEKGDIPEGYSVSREKKERFSLILESASTNQTSMYLCASTVTLPEQYFGPGTRLTVT.

This chain links TRBV28 with TRBJ1-2, with a weak D call TRBD1 (6 bases). Germline V gene sequence: CDR1 MDHEN, CDR2 SYDVKM. This CDR3 contains 14 residues. V was pared by 6 bases and J by 9 bases, with 20 bases between. CDR3 residues: CASRSGGRGESYTF. CDR3 sequence (DNA): TGTGCCAGCAGGAGCGGGGGCAGGGGTGAAAGCTACACCTTC.

This clone was counted only a few times. V usage is TRBV5-1 and J usage is TRBJ2-5, with D possibly being TRBD2 (5 bases). Trimming removed 4 bases from V and 4 bases from J, with 11 bases in between. Germline loops: CDR1 SGHRS, CDR2 YFSETQ. The CDR3 extends over 13 amino acids. The CDR3 loop reads CASSGGSGETQYF. The CDR3 DNA reads TGCGCCAGCAGCGGTGGGAGCGGAGAGACCCAGTACTTC.

This chain links TRBV5-1 with TRBJ2-4; 12 bases fit TRBD2. The ends lost 0 bases at V and 6 bases at J; junction bases unmatched: 7. CDR3 length: 17 residues. The V gene's germline CDR1 is SGHRS and CDR2 YFSETQ. The CDR3 sequence is CASSLAPSGRGGNIQYF. The CDR3 DNA reads TGCGCCAGCAGCTTGGCCCCTAGCGGGAGGGGGGGAAACATTCAGTACTTC.

V usage is TRBV5-1 and J usage is TRBJ1-1; 8 bases line up with TRBD1. The CDR3 covers 14 residues. Germline loops: CDR1 SGHRS, CDR2 YFSETQ. The V segment lost 4 bases and the J segment 2 bases; nucleotides outside the gene matches: 4. The CDR3 nucleotides read TGCGCCAGCAGCGATACAGGGGGAAACACTGAAGCTTTCTTT. This codes for CASSDTGGNTEAFF.

The chain employs TRBV11-3 and TRBJ1-1; D remains unclear. CDR3 size: 13 residues. Per germline, CDR1 SGHNT and CDR2 YENEEA. The V end was cut by 0 bases, the J end by 5 bases, with 7 bases between. The CDR3 DNA follows: TGTGCCAGCAGCTTAGATCGGGAGACTGAAGCTTTCTTT. It translates to CASSLDRETEAFF.

The rearrangement joins TRBV9 to TRBJ2-3; a weak D match, TRBD2 (7 bases). The CDR3 contains 16 residues. V was cut by 6 bases and J by 1 base, with 18 bases left in between. Germline values: CDR1 SGDLS, CDR2 YYNGEE. Here the CDR3 reads CASTKGGVQGTDTQYF. CDR3 DNA sequence: TGTGCCAGCACTAAAGGGGGGGTTCAGGGCACAGATACGCAGTATTTT.

The chain uses TRBV9 and TRBJ1-2; maybe TRBD1 (6 bases). Germline V CDR1 and CDR2: SGDLS, YYNGEE. The ends were cut back, 0 bases at V and 4 bases at J, with 10 bases in the middle. The CDR3 consists of 14 residues. The CDR3 DNA sequence: TGTGCCAGCAGCGTAGGACAGGTCTTCTATGGCTACACCTTC. Protein product: CASSVGQVFYGYTF.

The chain recombines TRBV4-1 with TRBJ1-4; D remains ambiguous. This CDR3 comprises 14 residues. Germline loops: CDR1 MGHRA, CDR2 YSYEKL. Trimming pared 0 bases from V and 8 bases from J, leaving 10 bases between. CDR3 DNA sequence: TGCGCCAGCAGCCAAGATTGGGGAGACGAAAAACTGTTTTTT. Translation gives CASSQDWGDEKLFF.

In this sample, this clone turned up a few times. The chain carries TRBV21-1 and TRBJ1-4; the listed D gene, TRBD1, was not tested against the DNA. TRBV21-1 represents a pseudogene. This CDR3 is 18 amino acids long. The CDR3 region has the DNA TGTGCCAGCAGCAAAGGACCCAGGGGGAGTGGAACTAATGAAAAACTGTTTTTT. The encoded protein is CASSKGPRGSGTNEKLFF.

This chain uses TRBV5-5 with TRBJ1-1; 7 bases match TRBD1. The CDR3 is 14 amino acids. Trimming cost V 4 bases and J 3 bases; bases outside gene matches: 6. Germline loops: CDR1 SGHKS, CDR2 YYEKEE (reference sequence). CDR3 in amino acids: CASSTHRGHTEAFF. The CDR3 DNA reads TGTGCCAGCAGCACCCACAGGGGACACACTGAAGCTTTCTTT.

This sequence joins TRBV6-6 and TRBJ1-1, with D uncertain. V lost 8 bases and J 1 base, leaving 8 bases between the germline ends. The CDR3 is 12 amino acids. Germline V gene lookup returns CDR1 MNHNY and CDR2 SVGAGI (reference sequence). The DNA for the CDR3 is TGTGCCAGCGGGCCTGGGAACACTGAAGCTTTCTTT. Translating gives CASGPGNTEAFF.

This chain uses TRBV19 with TRBJ2-1; weak D call: TRBD1 (6 bases). This CDR3 is 16 amino acids long. Looked up from germline, CDR1 is LNHDA and CDR2 is SQIVND (reference sequence). Deletions cut 5 bases from V and 4 bases from J, with 18 bases between. The CDR3 nucleotides read TGTGCCAGTAGTCCCACGGACAGTACGTTTTACAATGAGCAGTTCTTC. Protein: CASSPTDSTFYNEQFF.

The genes are TRBV9 and TRBJ1-3; possible D gene TRBD1, 6 bases. V lost 4 bases to trimming and J lost 8 bases, with 16 bases between them. The CDR3 covers 14 residues. Germline V gives CDR1 SGDLS, CDR2 YYNGEE. The CDR3 loop reads CASSTGDNLDTIYF. CDR3 coding DNA: TGTGCCAGCAGCACTGGGGACAACTTGGACACCATATATTTT.